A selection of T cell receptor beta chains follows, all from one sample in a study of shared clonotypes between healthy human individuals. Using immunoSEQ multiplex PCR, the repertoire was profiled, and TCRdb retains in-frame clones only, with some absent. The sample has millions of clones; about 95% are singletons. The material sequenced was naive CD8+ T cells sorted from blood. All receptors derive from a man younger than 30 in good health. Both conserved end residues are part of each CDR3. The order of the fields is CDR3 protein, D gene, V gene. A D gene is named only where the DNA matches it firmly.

CDR3 protein: CASSQTPGTPGTGELFF
D gene: .
V gene: TRBV7-2

CDR3 protein: CASSLGGGYGYTF
D gene: .
V gene: TRBV7-6

CDR3 protein: CASSSGGTGLRNEQFF
D gene: .
V gene: TRBV21-1

CDR3 protein: CASSLEGLAESYEQYF
D gene: TRBD2
V gene: TRBV11-2

CDR3 protein: CSVEGIPSGSLQETQYF
D gene: TRBD2
V gene: TRBV29-1

CDR3 protein: CASSNSLEQFF
D gene: .
V gene: TRBV6-5

CDR3 protein: CASSLGRGQPQHF
D gene: .
V gene: TRBV13

CDR3 protein: CASSPPVDSYEQYF
D gene: .
V gene: TRBV4-1

CDR3 protein: CASSYSSDEQFF
D gene: .
V gene: TRBV6-6

CDR3 protein: CAAVGGETGELFF
D gene: .
V gene: TRBV7-9

CDR3 protein: CASSPNSTDTQYF
D gene: .
V gene: TRBV13

CDR3 protein: CASSPLGYEQYF
D gene: .
V gene: TRBV27

CDR3 protein: CASSYSAPDYNYGYTF
D gene: .
V gene: TRBV6-6

CDR3 protein: CASSPGLYMVLFF
D gene: .
V gene: TRBV7-6

CDR3 protein: CASSSGTANTEAFF
D gene: TRBD1
V gene: TRBV6-1

CDR3 protein: CASSPHWPYYEQYF
D gene: .
V gene: TRBV28

CDR3 protein: CASTSDNSYEQYF
D gene: .
V gene: TRBV19

CDR3 protein: CASSGESYNSPLHF
D gene: .
V gene: TRBV5-1

CDR3 protein: CASRSQTVGPGELFF
D gene: .
V gene: TRBV27

CDR3 protein: CASKGGDRTEQYF
D gene: .
V gene: TRBV27

CDR3 protein: CASSFGSNTEAFF
D gene: .
V gene: TRBV28

CDR3 protein: CAIGTSGGTGELFF
D gene: TRBD2
V gene: TRBV10-3

CDR3 protein: CASSQGFGSNHEQYF
D gene: .
V gene: TRBV4-3

CDR3 protein: CASSTLGETQYF
D gene: .
V gene: TRBV5-1

CDR3 protein: CASNPHPTGSYEQYF
D gene: .
V gene: TRBV10-2

CDR3 protein: CASTHMEGPLDTQYF
D gene: .
V gene: TRBV6-5

CDR3 protein: CASSVSEGYEQYF
D gene: .
V gene: TRBV9

CDR3 protein: CASSYSGHSYEQYF
D gene: .
V gene: TRBV6-6

CDR3 protein: CASTSFPETVDYGYTF
D gene: .
V gene: TRBV19

CDR3 protein: CSAEAHNEQFF
D gene: .
V gene: TRBV29-1

CDR3 protein: CASSLSGDRADTQYF
D gene: TRBD1
V gene: TRBV7-2

CDR3 protein: CASSSLGASTDTQYF
D gene: .
V gene: TRBV7-9

CDR3 protein: CASGTQGYNEQFF
D gene: .
V gene: TRBV27

CDR3 protein: CASSREGGTTDTQYF
D gene: .
V gene: TRBV7-9

CDR3 protein: CASSRQQGPQETQYF
D gene: .
V gene: TRBV4-1

CDR3 protein: CASSIDLEGEGSYEQYF
D gene: .
V gene: TRBV19

CDR3 protein: CSVEIREIRETQYF
D gene: .
V gene: TRBV29-1

CDR3 protein: CASRDVGISYEQYF
D gene: .
V gene: TRBV27

CDR3 protein: CASSLVGKLTEAFF
D gene: .
V gene: TRBV7-9

CDR3 protein: CASSLAGGYYEQYF
D gene: TRBD1
V gene: TRBV13

CDR3 protein: CASSLKSFVGDSNTGELFF
D gene: TRBD1
V gene: TRBV5-1

CDR3 protein: CASSEYGTGGYGYTF
D gene: TRBD1
V gene: TRBV25-1

CDR3 protein: CASSPGGSNYGYTF
D gene: TRBD1
V gene: TRBV27

CDR3 protein: CASSSINTGELFF
D gene: .
V gene: TRBV5-6

CDR3 protein: CASSQSGGGTEAFF
D gene: .
V gene: TRBV9

CDR3 protein: CASRKEVGGEEKLFF
D gene: TRBD1
V gene: TRBV9

CDR3 protein: CAWSMGSGANVLTF
D gene: .
V gene: TRBV30

CDR3 protein: CASSPITEAFF
D gene: .
V gene: TRBV7-6

CDR3 protein: CSVDGKSPYEQYF
D gene: .
V gene: TRBV29-1

CDR3 protein: CASSLGGEGAFTDTQYF
D gene: TRBD1
V gene: TRBV7-9

CDR3 protein: CASSPNREKDTEAFF
D gene: .
V gene: TRBV6-5

CDR3 protein: CASSLRQASSYNEQFF
D gene: .
V gene: TRBV7-8